The 13 T cell receptor beta chains presented below share a single source sample, sequenced in a study of cytomegalovirus exposure and HLA in healthy donors. 60 Vbeta and 13 Jbeta primers were used in PCR. Only in-frame clones appear in the TCRdb table, and some are missing; sequencing was by immunoSEQ multiplex PCR. This sample has roughly 190,000 clones, with around 86% found just once. The specimen was PBMCs. The receptors were gathered from a man aged 35 to 55 in good health and CMV-seropositive.

This clone was counted once. The chain couples TRBV9 to TRBJ1-3; unclear D gene. Per germline, CDR1 SGDLS and CDR2 YYNGEE. The germline V and J ends were trimmed by 0 bases and 0 bases, with 7 bases remaining between them. CDR3 length: 15 amino acids. The CDR3 nucleotides read TGTGCCAGCAGCGTAGCGTCTAACTCTGGAAACACCATATATTTT. Residues: CASSVASNSGNTIYF. The full variable domain, its missing parts supplied by reference TRBV9 and TRBJ1-3, is DSGVTQTPKHLITATGQRVTLRCSPRSGDLSVYWYQQSLDQGLQFLIQYYNGEERAKGNILERFSAQQFPDLHSELNLSSLELGDSALYFCASSVASNSGNTIYFGEGSWLTVV.

The chain recombines TRBV28 with TRBJ2-7; D is possibly TRBD1 (5 bases). The CDR3 totals 16 residues. Germline V gene lookup returns CDR1 MDHEN and CDR2 SYDVKM. The V end lost 5 bases, the J end lost 0 bases, and 17 bases lay between the germline ends. The chain's CDR3 is CASSHPLLDSSYEQYF. In nucleotides, the CDR3 is TGTGCCAGCAGTCACCCACTTTTAGACAGCTCCTACGAGCAGTACTTC.

This clone was counted a single time. The V gene is TRBV7-9, the J gene TRBJ2-5; TRBD1 matches at 8 bases. This CDR3 is 13 amino acids long. Trimming cost V 2 bases and J 5 bases; bases outside gene matches: 1. Germline V gene data show CDR1 as SEHNR and CDR2 as FQNEAQ (reference sequence). The CDR3 sequence is CASSLTGGETQYF. The CDR3, as DNA: TGTGCCAGCAGCTTAACAGGGGGGGAGACCCAGTACTTC.

The V call is TRBV5-1, the J call TRBJ2-7; 11 bases align to TRBD2. The V segment lost 3 bases and the J segment 6 bases; nucleotides outside the gene matches: 11. The CDR3 has 16 amino acids. The germline gives CDR1 SGHRS, CDR2 YFSETQ. CDR3 sequence: CASSSDSVAGGPEQYF. CDR3 bases: TGCGCCAGCAGCTCTGACTCGGTAGCGGGGGGGCCCGAGCAGTACTTC.

The chain recombines TRBV19 with TRBJ1-1; possible D gene TRBD1, 6 bases. Trimming stripped 6 bases from V and 5 bases from J, with 16 bases between. The CDR3 extends over 14 amino acids. From germline, CDR1 is LNHDA and CDR2 SQIVND (reference sequence). CDR3 region: CASRSQGSGTEAFF. In DNA form, the CDR3 reads TGTGCCAGTAGATCCCAGGGGTCCGGGACTGAAGCTTTCTTT.

The chain links TRBV6-5 to TRBJ1-2, with D possibly being TRBD1 (6 bases). CDR1 is MNHEY and CDR2 is SVGAGI in the germline V gene. The length of the CDR3 is 14 residues. Trimming took off 6 bases at V and 2 bases at J, with 13 bases between the two ends. CDR3 DNA sequence: TGTGCCAGCAGGCGGATACAGGGAAACTATGGCTACACCTTC. This gives the protein CASRRIQGNYGYTF.

The chain carries TRBV27 and TRBJ1-5; D may be TRBD1 (6 bases). V was clipped by 4 bases and J by 11 bases, with 15 bases between them. CDR3 length: 13 amino acids. The V gene's germline CDR1 is MNHEY and CDR2 SMNVEV (reference sequence). The chain's CDR3 is CASSWTPQGSQHF. The CDR3 coding sequence is TGTGCCAGCAGTTGGACCCCTCAGGGGTCCCAGCATTTT.

This chain connects TRBV9 to TRBJ1-1; D not resolved. The V gene lost 4 bases and the J gene lost 4 bases, with 14 bases spanning the gap. The germline V gene encodes CDR1 SGDLS and CDR2 YYNGEE. The CDR3 is 14 amino acids. CDR3 nucleotides: TGTGCCAGCAGCCCGATGATGATGAGCACTGAAGCTTTCTTT. It is translated as CASSPMMMSTEAFF.

The chain is built from TRBV5-1 and TRBJ1-5, with 7 nucleotides matching TRBD1. The CDR3 is 14 residues long. The junction had 3 bases not matched to a gene; V was cut back by 0 bases and J by 6 bases. The germline V gene has CDR1 SGHRS and CDR2 YFSETQ. The CDR3 bases are TGCGCCAGCAGCTTGGAGACAGGGAGTCAGCCCCAGCATTTT. It encodes CASSLETGSQPQHF.

The gene calls are TRBV19 and TRBJ1-5; TRBD1 agrees at 8 bases. Trimming took 4 bases from V and 0 from J; bases not matched to a gene: 8. This CDR3 comprises 17 residues. Germline CDR1 LNHDA, CDR2 SQIVND (reference sequence). The CDR3 here is CASSKEQGGHSNQPQHF. The DNA for the CDR3 is TGTGCCAGTAGTAAGGAACAGGGGGGTCATAGCAATCAGCCCCAGCATTTT.

The rearrangement uses TRBV5-4 and TRBJ2-3; TRBD2 matches 13 bases. The ends lost 3 bases at V and 6 bases at J; junction bases unmatched: 16. Germline V lookup: CDR1 SGHNT, CDR2 YYREEE (reference sequence). The CDR3 has 19 residues. This CDR3 is CASSSNAVPGLAGLDTQYF. CDR3 DNA: TGTGCCAGCAGCTCCAACGCCGTACCGGGACTAGCGGGGTTGGATACGCAGTATTTT.

The V gene is TRBV6-6, the J gene TRBJ2-5; D unresolved. Trimming stripped 6 bases from V and 1 base from J, with 9 bases between. CDR3 size: 13 residues. Germline loops: CDR1 MNHNY, CDR2 SVGAGI (reference sequence). The CDR3 spells CASSPFSQETQYF. The CDR3, as DNA: TGTGCCAGCAGCCCCTTTTCCCAAGAGACCCAGTACTTC.

A single count supports this clone. The chain has TRBV15 and TRBJ1-5; 9 nucleotides agree with TRBD1. The CDR3 sequence is 15 residues long. With V trimmed by 0 bases and J by 7 bases, 4 bases remained unmatched. Germline V gene lookup returns CDR1 LNHNV and CDR2 YYDKDF (reference sequence). The CDR3 DNA reads TGTGCCACCAGCAGAGAAACAGGGGGCAGCCAGCCCCAGCATTTT. Its protein is CATSRETGGSQPQHF.